This T cell receptor (beta chain) was observed in a study of shared clonotypes between healthy human individuals. This table comes from immunoSEQ multiplex PCR, and its TCRdb copy is limited to in-frame clones, with some not included. Of more than 1.2 million clones listed, 98% are singletons. Germline V lookup: CDR1 WNHNN, CDR2 SYGVQD (reference sequence). This CDR3 is 14 amino acids long. A note on this clone: Compared with germline, one end of the junction differs, possibly owing to a read error.

The chain carries TRBV10-1 and TRBJ2-7; D might be TRBD2 (6 bases). Sequencing was done on a sample of naive CD4+ T cells sorted from blood. Subset indicated: CD45RA+ positively selected. The clonotype was recovered from a man aged 25-45 years in good health. The CDR3 DNA is TGCGTCAGCAGTGATGGGGGGATCGGGTACGAGCAGTACTTC. Translating it yields CVSSDGGIGYEQYF.